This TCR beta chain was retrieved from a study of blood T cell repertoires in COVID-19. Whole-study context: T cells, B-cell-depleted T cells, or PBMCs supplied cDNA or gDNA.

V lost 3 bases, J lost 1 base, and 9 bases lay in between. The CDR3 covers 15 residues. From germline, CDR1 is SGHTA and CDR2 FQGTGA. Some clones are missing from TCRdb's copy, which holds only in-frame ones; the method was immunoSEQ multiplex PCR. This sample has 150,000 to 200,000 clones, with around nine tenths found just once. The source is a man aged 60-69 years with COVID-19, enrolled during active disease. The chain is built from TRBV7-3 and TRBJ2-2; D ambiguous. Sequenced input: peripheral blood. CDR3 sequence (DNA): TGTGCCAGCAGCTTCAAGTCAGGGAACACCGGGGAGCTGTTTTTT. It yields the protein CASSFKSGNTGELFF.